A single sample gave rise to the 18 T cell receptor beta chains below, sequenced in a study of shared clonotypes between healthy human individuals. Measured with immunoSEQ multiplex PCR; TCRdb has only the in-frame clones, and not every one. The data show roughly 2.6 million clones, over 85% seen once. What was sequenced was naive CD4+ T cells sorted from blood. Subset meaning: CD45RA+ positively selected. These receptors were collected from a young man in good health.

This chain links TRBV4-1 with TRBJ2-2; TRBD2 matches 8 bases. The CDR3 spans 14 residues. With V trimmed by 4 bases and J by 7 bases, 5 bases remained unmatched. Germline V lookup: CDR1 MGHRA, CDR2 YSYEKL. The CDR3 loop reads CASSPVGGVGELFF. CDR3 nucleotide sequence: TGCGCCAGCAGCCCGGTCGGGGGGGTCGGGGAGCTGTTTTTT.

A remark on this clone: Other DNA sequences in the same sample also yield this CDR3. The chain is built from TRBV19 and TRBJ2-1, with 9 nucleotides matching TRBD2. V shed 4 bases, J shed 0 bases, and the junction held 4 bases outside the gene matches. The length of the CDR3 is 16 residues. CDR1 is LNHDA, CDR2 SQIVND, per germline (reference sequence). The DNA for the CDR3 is TGTGCCAGTAGTAAACTAGCGGGTGGCTCCTACAATGAGCAGTTCTTC. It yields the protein CASSKLAGGSYNEQFF.

The CDR3 protein is CASRGDTYNSPLHF. The CDR3 DNA reads as TGTGCCAGCAGGGGGGATACCTATAATTCACCCCTCCACTTT. The chain joins TRBV27 to TRBJ1-6; a weak D match, TRBD1 (5 bases). Between the trimmed V and J ends, which lost 6 bases and 2 bases, there was a span of 8 bases. This CDR3 comprises 14 residues. CDR1 and CDR2 from the germline V gene are MNHEY and SMNVEV (reference sequence).

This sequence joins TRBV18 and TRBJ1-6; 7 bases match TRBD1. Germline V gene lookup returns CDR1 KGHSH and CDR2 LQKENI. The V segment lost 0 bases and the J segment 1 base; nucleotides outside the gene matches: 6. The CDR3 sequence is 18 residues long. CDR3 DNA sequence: TGTGCCAGCTCACCACCGGGAACAGGGGTTTCCTATAATTCACCCCTCCACTTT. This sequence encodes CASSPPGTGVSYNSPLHF.

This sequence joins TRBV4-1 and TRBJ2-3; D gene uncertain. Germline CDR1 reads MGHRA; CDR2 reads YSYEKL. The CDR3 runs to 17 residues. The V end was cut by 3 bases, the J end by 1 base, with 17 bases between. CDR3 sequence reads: CASSHRPEQSGTDTQYF. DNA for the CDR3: TGCGCCAGCAGCCACCGACCGGAGCAGTCCGGCACAGATACGCAGTATTTT.

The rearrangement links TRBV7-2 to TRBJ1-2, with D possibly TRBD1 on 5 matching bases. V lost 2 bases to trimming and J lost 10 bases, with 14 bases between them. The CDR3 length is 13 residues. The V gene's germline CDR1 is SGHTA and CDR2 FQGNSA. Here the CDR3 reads CASSLLEVGTYTF. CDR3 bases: TGTGCCAGCAGCTTACTCGAGGTCGGGACCTACACCTTC.

The CDR3, as DNA: TGTGCCAGCAGCTCACCTAGCGGGGTGGCTAATACGCAGTATTTT. Translated: CASSSPSGVANTQYF. The chain recombines TRBV5-4 with TRBJ2-3; 9 bases are shared with TRBD2. CDR1 and CDR2 (germline): SGHNT, YYREEE (reference sequence). With 3 bases clipped from V and 7 bases from J, the junction kept 9 bases outside the gene matches. This CDR3 spans 15 amino acids. The entire variable domain, with the rest obtained from reference TRBV5-4 and TRBJ2-3, is as follows: ETGVTQSPTHLIKTRGQQVTLRCSSQSGHNTVSWYQQALGQGPQFIFQYYREEENGRGNFPPRFSGLQFPNYSSELNVNALELDDSALYLCASSSPSGVANTQYFGPGTRLTVL.

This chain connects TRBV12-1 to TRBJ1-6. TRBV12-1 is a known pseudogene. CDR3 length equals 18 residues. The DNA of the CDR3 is TGTGCCAGCAGCCACCCAGGACTGCTTAGCTCCTATAATTCACCCCTCCACTTT. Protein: CASSHPGLLSSYNSPLHF.

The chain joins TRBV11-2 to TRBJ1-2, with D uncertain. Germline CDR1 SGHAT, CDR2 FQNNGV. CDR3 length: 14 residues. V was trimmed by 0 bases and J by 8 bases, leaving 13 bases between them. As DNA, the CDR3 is TGTGCCAGCAGCTTAGACTGGGCAGTGGGCGGCTACACCTTC. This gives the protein CASSLDWAVGGYTF.

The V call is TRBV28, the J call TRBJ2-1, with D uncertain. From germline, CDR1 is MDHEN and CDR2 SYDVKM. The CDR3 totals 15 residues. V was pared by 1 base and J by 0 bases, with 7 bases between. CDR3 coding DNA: TGTGCCAGCAGTTTATTTGTCGTCTCCTACAATGAGCAGTTCTTC. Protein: CASSLFVVSYNEQFF.

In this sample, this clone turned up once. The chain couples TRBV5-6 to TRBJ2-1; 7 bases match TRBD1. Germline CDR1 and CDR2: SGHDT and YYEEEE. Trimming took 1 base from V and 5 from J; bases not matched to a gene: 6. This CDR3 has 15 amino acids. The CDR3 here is CASSLLDRDDNEQFF. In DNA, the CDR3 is TGTGCCAGCAGCTTGCTTGACAGGGACGACAATGAGCAGTTCTTC.

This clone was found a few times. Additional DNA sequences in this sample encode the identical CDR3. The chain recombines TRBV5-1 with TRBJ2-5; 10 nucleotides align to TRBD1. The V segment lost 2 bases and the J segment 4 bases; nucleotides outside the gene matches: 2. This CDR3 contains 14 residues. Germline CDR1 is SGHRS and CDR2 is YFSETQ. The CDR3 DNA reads TGCGCCAGCAGCTTCGGACAGGGGGGAGAGACCCAGTACTTC. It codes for CASSFGQGGETQYF. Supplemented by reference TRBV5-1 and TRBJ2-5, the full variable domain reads KAGVTQTPRYLIKTRGQQVTLSCSPISGHRSVSWYQQTPGQGLQFLFEYFSETQRNKGNFPGRFSGRQFSNSRSEMNVSTLELGDSALYLCASSFGQGGETQYFGPGTRLLVL.

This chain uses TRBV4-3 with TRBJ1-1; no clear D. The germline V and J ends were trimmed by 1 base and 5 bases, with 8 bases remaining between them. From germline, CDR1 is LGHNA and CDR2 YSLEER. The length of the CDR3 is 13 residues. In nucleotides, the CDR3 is TGCGCCAGCAGCCAAGTAATGAGTACTGAAGCTTTCTTT. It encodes CASSQVMSTEAFF.

CDR3 nucleotides: TGTGCCAGCAGCTTGGGGGGCAGGCTAGCGGGAGCCATCCACGAGCAGTACTTC. Translating gives CASSLGGRLAGAIHEQYF. The J gene is TRBJ2-7, the V gene TRBV5-4, with 10 bases fitting TRBD2. The V and J ends lost 0 bases and 5 bases, in that order; junction bases with no gene match: 14. This CDR3 has 18 residues. Looked up from germline, CDR1 is SGHNT and CDR2 is YYREEE (reference sequence).

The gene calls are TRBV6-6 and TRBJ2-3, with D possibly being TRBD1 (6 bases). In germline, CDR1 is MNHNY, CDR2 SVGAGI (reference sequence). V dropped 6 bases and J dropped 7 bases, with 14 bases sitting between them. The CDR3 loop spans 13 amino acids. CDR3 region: CASRTGTTNTQYF. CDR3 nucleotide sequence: TGTGCCAGCAGAACAGGGACAACGAATACGCAGTATTTT.

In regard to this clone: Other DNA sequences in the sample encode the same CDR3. The CDR3 DNA is TGCGCCAGCAGCCTTGGACTAGCGGGGGGAACTAGCACAGATACGCAGTATTTT. This encodes CASSLGLAGGTSTDTQYF. This chain uses TRBV4-1 with TRBJ2-3; 14 positions agree with TRBD2. This CDR3 has 18 amino acids. After removal of 4 bases from V and 0 bases from J, the junction contained 6 bases not matched to a gene. Germline loops: CDR1 MGHRA, CDR2 YSYEKL.

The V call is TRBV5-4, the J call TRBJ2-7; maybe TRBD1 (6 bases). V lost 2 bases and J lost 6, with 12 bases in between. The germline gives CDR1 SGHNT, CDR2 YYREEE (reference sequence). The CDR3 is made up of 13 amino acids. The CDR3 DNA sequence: TGTGCCAGCAGCTTCGGGACAACCTCCGAGCAGTACTTC. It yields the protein CASSFGTTSEQYF.

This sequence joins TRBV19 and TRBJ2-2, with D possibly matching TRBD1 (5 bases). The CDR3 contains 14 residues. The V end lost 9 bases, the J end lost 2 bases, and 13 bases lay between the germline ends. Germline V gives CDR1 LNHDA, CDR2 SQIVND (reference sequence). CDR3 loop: CASERGLNTGELFF. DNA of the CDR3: TGTGCCAGCGAAAGGGGTTTAAACACCGGGGAGCTGTTTTTT.